This entry features one T cell receptor beta chain sequence. The data are from a study of CD8 T cells in Susac syndrome. With random hexamers, reverse transcription was performed on roughly 0.45 to 1 ug of RNA. The CDR3 of TCR beta was amplified by immunoSEQ multiplex PCR across 54 Vbeta and 13 Jbeta. MiXCR, applied by TCRdb to the immunoSEQ multiplex PCR reads, yields one record per CDR3 protein. Of roughly 120,000 distinct CDR3 sequences in the sample, approximately 95% are singletons; the top ten hold over 0.3%. V lost 5 bases, J lost 7 bases, and 11 bases stayed unmatched. The CDR3 totals 16 residues. Germline V CDR1 and CDR2: LGHDT, YNNKEL (reference sequence). Sequencing of TCR beta covered CD8+ and CD4+ T cells obtained from blood. The multiple sclerosis controls comprised treatment-naive patients whose relapsing-remitting disease was stable or active. Isolation of CD8+ and CD4+ T cells was performed negatively, whereas enrichment of TEMRA cells was done by FACS.

J is TRBJ1-4 and V is TRBV3-1; 9 positions match TRBD1. Sequenced: CD8+ T cells from PBMCs. The receptor was isolated from a human donor with multiple sclerosis. DNA for the CDR3: TGTGCCAGCAGCGCCGGGACAGGGTTAAGGAGTGAAAAACTGTTTTTT. Translation: CASSAGTGLRSEKLFF.